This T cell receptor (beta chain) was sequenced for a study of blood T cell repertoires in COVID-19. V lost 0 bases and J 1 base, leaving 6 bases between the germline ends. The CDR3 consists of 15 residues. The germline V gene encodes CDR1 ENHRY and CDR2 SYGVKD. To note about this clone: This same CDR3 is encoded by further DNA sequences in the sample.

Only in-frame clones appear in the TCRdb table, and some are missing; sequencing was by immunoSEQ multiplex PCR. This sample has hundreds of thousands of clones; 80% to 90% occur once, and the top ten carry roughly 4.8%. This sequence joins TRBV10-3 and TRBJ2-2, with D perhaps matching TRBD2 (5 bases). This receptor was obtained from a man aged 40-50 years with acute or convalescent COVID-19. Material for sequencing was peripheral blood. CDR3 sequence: CAISESRGNTGELFF. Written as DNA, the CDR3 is TGTGCCATCAGTGAGTCTCGGGGGAACACCGGGGAGCTGTTTTTT.